The 4 T cell receptor beta chains below all came from one sample that was sequenced in a study of shared clonotypes between healthy human individuals. Produced via immunoSEQ multiplex PCR; TCRdb's table is partial and in-frame only. The sample has around 510,000 clones; roughly 95% are singletons. The sample consisted of naive CD4+ T cells sorted from blood. Subset noted: CD45RA+ positively selected. These receptors were taken from a woman in her 30s in good health.

The chain is built from TRBV5-1 and TRBJ2-5; unclear D gene. V lost 0 bases and J lost 5, with 14 bases in between. The CDR3 covers 15 residues. Per germline, CDR1 SGHRS and CDR2 YFSETQ. CDR3 nucleotide sequence: TGCGCCAGCAGCTTGGAGAGTTACTCTTGGGAGACCCAGTACTTC. Protein: CASSLESYSWETQYF. Full variable domain (remainder filled in from reference TRBV5-1 and TRBJ2-5): KAGVTQTPRYLIKTRGQQVTLSCSPISGHRSVSWYQQTPGQGLQFLFEYFSETQRNKGNFPGRFSGRQFSNSRSEMNVSTLELGDSALYLCASSLESYSWETQYFGPGTRLLVL.

The V call is TRBV5-1, the J call TRBJ1-1, with D maybe TRBD1 (5 bases). The CDR3 is 13 residues long. Trimming shortened V by 3 bases and J by 5 bases, and 11 bases separated the two germline ends. Germline loops: CDR1 SGHRS, CDR2 YFSETQ. CDR3 sequence: CASSWGIRTEAFF. The CDR3 nucleotides are TGCGCCAGCAGCTGGGGGATACGGACTGAAGCTTTCTTT.

The V and J genes are TRBV28 and TRBJ2-2; 9 bases are shared with TRBD2. Germline-derived CDR1 and CDR2 are MDHEN and SYDVKM. V shed 6 bases, J shed 5 bases, and the junction held 10 bases outside the gene matches. CDR3 length equals 16 residues. As DNA, the CDR3 is TGTGCCAGCAGGACATATCCGGGACTAGCAACCGGGGAGCTGTTTTTT. Protein: CASRTYPGLATGELFF.

The V call is TRBV14, the J call TRBJ2-7, with TRBD1 matching 9 bases. CDR3 length equals 15 residues. Germline values: CDR1 SGHDN, CDR2 FVKESK. Trimming took 4 bases from V and 3 from J; bases not matched to a gene: 7. CDR3 in amino acids: CASSRPGQGLYEQYF. The CDR3 nucleotides read TGTGCCAGCAGCCGCCCGGGACAGGGACTCTACGAGCAGTACTTC.